The following is a T cell receptor beta chain sequence with its context. Specified time point: blood 2 weeks post-SBRT. Treatment described: 15 Gy SBRT to primary tumor, nephrectomy 4 weeks later. Clear cell pathology was present in this patient's renal cell carcinoma. The entry originates in a study of radiation and T cells in renal cell carcinoma. Study as a whole: Nephrectomy followed 15 Gy stereotactic body radiation by 4 weeks.

The data were produced by immunoSEQ multiplex PCR, yet TCRdb's version contains in-frame clones alone and is incomplete. The table lists about 150,000 clones, around 90% of them singletons. The junction had 3 bases not matched to a gene; V was cut back by 0 bases and J by 2 bases. Looked up from germline, CDR1 is SGHRS and CDR2 is YFSETQ. The length of the CDR3 is 15 residues. This TCR derives from a woman aged 45-60 years with renal cell carcinoma. The sequencing here drew on blood, taken from a patient whose treatment included radiotherapy and nephrectomy. The chain carries TRBV5-1 and TRBJ2-5; 8 nucleotides agree with TRBD2. The CDR3 is CASSLVAGLQETQYF. CDR3 bases: TGCGCCAGCAGCTTGGTAGCGGGGTTGCAAGAGACCCAGTACTTC.